A selection of T cell receptor beta chains follows, all from one sample in a study of PD-L1 blockade in urothelial cancer. TCRdb's table, derived via immunoSEQ multiplex PCR, lists solely in-frame clones and lacks some. Of about 43,000 clones in the sample, about 88% were seen once. Sample: PBMCs, taken around atezolizumab (anti-PD-L1) treatment. The receptors were gathered from a woman aged 60 to 75 with urothelial cancer. Each CDR3 is given with its conserved first and last residue. The order of the fields is D gene, clone size, CDR3 length, V gene, J gene, CDR3 DNA, CDR3 protein. A D gene is named only where the DNA matches it firmly. Some rows mark clone size as missing; the rest say once, few, many or name a class of expanded clone.

d_gene: -
abundance: -
len: 13
v_gene: TRBV10-3
j_gene: TRBJ2-5
CDR3nt: TGTGCCATCAATACTAGGGGGGGAGAGACCCAGTACTTC
CDR3aa: CAINTRGGETQYF

d_gene: -
abundance: -
len: 14
v_gene: TRBV2
j_gene: TRBJ1-4
CDR3nt: TGTGCCAGCAGGGAGGACCAGACCGTAGAAAAACTGTTTTTT
CDR3aa: CASREDQTVEKLFF

d_gene: -
abundance: -
len: 11
v_gene: TRBV29-1
j_gene: TRBJ2-2
CDR3nt: TGCAGTGGGGGGTCTGGCGGGGAGCTGTTTTTT
CDR3aa: CSGGSGGELFF

d_gene: TRBD1
abundance: -
len: 15
v_gene: TRBV19
j_gene: TRBJ1-5
CDR3nt: TGTGCCAGTAGTATCACGGACAGGAGCAATCAGCCCCAGCATTTT
CDR3aa: CASSITDRSNQPQHF

d_gene: TRBD1
abundance: -
len: 15
v_gene: TRBV18
j_gene: TRBJ1-1
CDR3nt: TGTGCCAGCTCACCACTCCAGGGGGCGGGCACTGAAGCTTTCTTT
CDR3aa: CASSPLQGAGTEAFF

d_gene: TRBD1
abundance: -
len: 17
v_gene: TRBV2
j_gene: TRBJ1-6
CDR3nt: TGTGCCAGCAGCCCCGGGACAGCGAGCTCCTATAATTCACCCCTCCACTTT
CDR3aa: CASSPGTASSYNSPLHF

d_gene: -
abundance: -
len: 15
v_gene: TRBV6-1
j_gene: TRBJ1-4
CDR3nt: TGTGCCAGCAGTGTGGGGGGGCTCACTAATGAAAAACTGTTTTTT
CDR3aa: CASSVGGLTNEKLFF

d_gene: -
abundance: -
len: 16
v_gene: TRBV7-2
j_gene: TRBJ2-7
CDR3nt: TGTGCCAGCAGCCTGGGAACCGGGATCGGAGGTTACGAGCAGTACTTC
CDR3aa: CASSLGTGIGGYEQYF

d_gene: -
abundance: once
len: 18
v_gene: TRBV19
j_gene: TRBJ2-7
CDR3nt: TGTGCCAGTAGTATAGCCCATGACAGGGGCGGGAGCTCCTACGAGCAGTACTTC
CDR3aa: CASSIAHDRGGSSYEQYF

d_gene: -
abundance: -
len: 15
v_gene: TRBV7-2
j_gene: TRBJ2-7
CDR3nt: TGTGCCAGCAGCTTAGCTGCTGAACTCTACTACGAGCAGTACTTC
CDR3aa: CASSLAAELYYEQYF

d_gene: -
abundance: -
len: 13
v_gene: TRBV9
j_gene: TRBJ2-3
CDR3nt: TGTGCCACCTCTGGACAGAACACAGATACGCAGTATTTT
CDR3aa: CATSGQNTDTQYF

d_gene: -
abundance: -
len: 15
v_gene: TRBV19
j_gene: TRBJ2-7
CDR3nt: TGTGCCAGTAGTAATTTCTGGGCGAGCTCCTACGAGCAGTACTTC
CDR3aa: CASSNFWASSYEQYF

d_gene: -
abundance: -
len: 16
v_gene: TRBV6-1
j_gene: TRBJ1-5
CDR3nt: TGTGCCAGCAGTGAAACCGTAGTAGTCCCCAATGGAGCCCAGCATTTT
CDR3aa: CASSETVVVPNGAQHF

d_gene: -
abundance: -
len: 15
v_gene: TRBV5-4
j_gene: TRBJ2-5
CDR3nt: TGTGCCAGCAGCTTGGTTTCCCGGGGGAAGGAGACCCAGTACTTC
CDR3aa: CASSLVSRGKETQYF

d_gene: TRBD1
abundance: -
len: 15
v_gene: TRBV6-4
j_gene: TRBJ1-4
CDR3nt: TGTGCCAGCAGTGGCTCGACAGGGCTAAGGGAAAAACTGTTTTTT
CDR3aa: CASSGSTGLREKLFF

d_gene: -
abundance: -
len: 16
v_gene: TRBV28
j_gene: TRBJ2-1
CDR3nt: TGTGCCAGCAGTTTCACTAGGCCACCGACCTACAATGAGCAGTTCTTC
CDR3aa: CASSFTRPPTYNEQFF

d_gene: -
abundance: -
len: 14
v_gene: TRBV27
j_gene: TRBJ2-1
CDR3nt: TGTGCCAGCAGTTATCAGCGGCCACCCAATGAGCAGTTCTTC
CDR3aa: CASSYQRPPNEQFF

d_gene: TRBD1
abundance: -
len: 16
v_gene: TRBV10-3
j_gene: TRBJ2-5
CDR3nt: TGTGCCATCAGTGGAGACCGGGACAGGGGGCAAGAGACCCAGTACTTC
CDR3aa: CAISGDRDRGQETQYF

d_gene: -
abundance: once
len: 15
v_gene: TRBV2
j_gene: TRBJ1-2
CDR3nt: TGTGCCACCAGGGCGGCGGAGCTCCCATCCTATGGCTACACCTTC
CDR3aa: CATRAAELPSYGYTF

d_gene: TRBD1
abundance: few
len: 15
v_gene: TRBV27
j_gene: TRBJ1-2
CDR3nt: TGTGCCAGCAGTGCGCCGGGACAGGGATACTATGGCTACACCTTC
CDR3aa: CASSAPGQGYYGYTF

d_gene: TRBD1
abundance: -
len: 15
v_gene: TRBV18
j_gene: TRBJ1-3
CDR3nt: TGTGCCAGCTCACCATCGGACAGGGTTGGAAACACCATATATTTT
CDR3aa: CASSPSDRVGNTIYF

d_gene: -
abundance: -
len: 16
v_gene: TRBV5-1
j_gene: TRBJ2-7
CDR3nt: TGCGCCAGCAGCTTGGAAGGCGGAGCTTACTCCTACGAGCAGTACTTC
CDR3aa: CASSLEGGAYSYEQYF

d_gene: -
abundance: -
len: 11
v_gene: TRBV5-1
j_gene: TRBJ2-5
CDR3nt: TGCGCCAGCAGCATACAGGCGACCCAGTACTTC
CDR3aa: CASSIQATQYF

d_gene: -
abundance: -
len: 12
v_gene: TRBV28
j_gene: TRBJ1-2
CDR3nt: TGTGCCAGCAGTTCAGGGGACTATGGCTACACCTTC
CDR3aa: CASSSGDYGYTF

d_gene: TRBD2
abundance: -
len: 13
v_gene: TRBV5-1
j_gene: TRBJ2-5
CDR3nt: TGCGCCAGCAGCCCGGGGGGGGGAGAGACCCAGTACTTC
CDR3aa: CASSPGGGETQYF

d_gene: TRBD2
abundance: -
len: 15
v_gene: TRBV4-3
j_gene: TRBJ2-7
CDR3nt: TGCGCCAGCAGCCCCGGAGCTAGCGGTCCCTACGAGCAGTACTTC
CDR3aa: CASSPGASGPYEQYF

d_gene: TRBD2
abundance: -
len: 13
v_gene: TRBV29-1
j_gene: TRBJ2-7
CDR3nt: TGCAGCGTTGCGTCGCGGGGGGCCTACGAGCAGTACTTC
CDR3aa: CSVASRGAYEQYF

d_gene: TRBD1
abundance: -
len: 12
v_gene: TRBV29-1
j_gene: TRBJ2-5
CDR3nt: TGCAGCGTTAGGACAGGACAAGAGACCCAGTACTTC
CDR3aa: CSVRTGQETQYF

d_gene: TRBD1
abundance: -
len: 18
v_gene: TRBV14
j_gene: TRBJ1-4
CDR3nt: TGTGCCAGCAGCCAAGTTCATCGGCAGACAGGGACTAATGAAAAACTGTTTTTT
CDR3aa: CASSQVHRQTGTNEKLFF

d_gene: TRBD1
abundance: -
len: 14
v_gene: TRBV6-6
j_gene: TRBJ2-3
CDR3nt: TGTGCCAGCAGCCTATTACAGGGGGCAGATACGCAGTATTTT
CDR3aa: CASSLLQGADTQYF

d_gene: -
abundance: -
len: 12
v_gene: TRBV28
j_gene: TRBJ1-2
CDR3nt: TGTGCCAGCAGTTTACAGAACTATGGCTACACCTTC
CDR3aa: CASSLQNYGYTF

d_gene: -
abundance: -
len: 17
v_gene: TRBV28
j_gene: TRBJ1-5
CDR3nt: TGTGCCAGCAGTCTCAACCCGGACATTTATAGCAATCAGCCCCAGCATTTT
CDR3aa: CASSLNPDIYSNQPQHF

d_gene: TRBD2
abundance: -
len: 15
v_gene: TRBV19
j_gene: TRBJ2-1
CDR3nt: TGTGCCAGTAGTATAGGTAGCGGGATGTCGCATGAGCAGTTCTTC
CDR3aa: CASSIGSGMSHEQFF

d_gene: TRBD2
abundance: -
len: 17
v_gene: TRBV4-3
j_gene: TRBJ2-1
CDR3nt: TGCGCCAGCAGCCCCATACTAGCGGGGCCGGCATTCAATGAGCAGTTCTTC
CDR3aa: CASSPILAGPAFNEQFF

d_gene: TRBD2
abundance: -
len: 15
v_gene: TRBV29-1
j_gene: TRBJ2-3
CDR3nt: TGCAGCGTCCGGACTAGCGGGGGCCGCACAGATACGCAGTATTTT
CDR3aa: CSVRTSGGRTDTQYF

d_gene: TRBD2
abundance: -
len: 14
v_gene: TRBV29-1
j_gene: TRBJ2-7
CDR3nt: TGCAGCGTCATCGCGGGACTAGCTTTCTACGAGCAGTACTTC
CDR3aa: CSVIAGLAFYEQYF

d_gene: -
abundance: -
len: 13
v_gene: TRBV2
j_gene: TRBJ1-2
CDR3nt: TGTGCCAGCAGCTCAGGGAGGATGGATGGCTACACCTTC
CDR3aa: CASSSGRMDGYTF

d_gene: TRBD2
abundance: -
len: 16
v_gene: TRBV7-3
j_gene: TRBJ2-1
CDR3nt: TGTGCCAGCAGCCCCGTCACTAGCGGGCCCCACAATGAGCAGTTCTTC
CDR3aa: CASSPVTSGPHNEQFF

d_gene: TRBD1
abundance: -
len: 15
v_gene: TRBV19
j_gene: TRBJ1-4
CDR3nt: TGTGCCAGTAGTACACCACAGGACAGGAATGAAAAACTGTTTTTT
CDR3aa: CASSTPQDRNEKLFF

d_gene: -
abundance: -
len: 12
v_gene: TRBV14
j_gene: TRBJ1-2
CDR3nt: TGTGCCAGCAGCCTGGGGAGCTATGGCTACACCTTC
CDR3aa: CASSLGSYGYTF

d_gene: TRBD1
abundance: -
len: 13
v_gene: TRBV7-9
j_gene: TRBJ2-7
CDR3nt: TGTGCCAGCAGCTCAACATGGACAGGGGTCCCGGCGTTC
CDR3aa: CASSSTWTGVPAF

d_gene: -
abundance: -
len: 13
v_gene: TRBV19
j_gene: TRBJ2-1
CDR3nt: TGTGCCAGTAGTATCGGTTCCTACAATGAGCAGTTCTTC
CDR3aa: CASSIGSYNEQFF

d_gene: -
abundance: once
len: 15
v_gene: TRBV7-2
j_gene: TRBJ2-3
CDR3nt: TGTGCCAGCAGCTTAGGGGCCCCTCTTGAAGATACGCAGTATTTT
CDR3aa: CASSLGAPLEDTQYF

d_gene: TRBD1
abundance: -
len: 13
v_gene: TRBV6-5
j_gene: TRBJ2-1
CDR3nt: TGTGCCAGCAGACCCCTCGACAGGGGTGAGCAGTTCTTC
CDR3aa: CASRPLDRGEQFF

d_gene: TRBD2
abundance: -
len: 17
v_gene: TRBV28
j_gene: TRBJ2-2
CDR3nt: TGTGCCACCCATCCAGGACTAGCGGGGGGGCGGAGCGGGGAGCTGTTTTTT
CDR3aa: CATHPGLAGGRSGELFF

d_gene: -
abundance: -
len: 13
v_gene: TRBV19
j_gene: TRBJ2-1
CDR3nt: TGTGCCAGTAGTGGGCAATTGGCGGGTGAGCAGTTCTTC
CDR3aa: CASSGQLAGEQFF

d_gene: TRBD1
abundance: -
len: 15
v_gene: TRBV5-1
j_gene: TRBJ2-7
CDR3nt: TGCGCCAGCAGCTTAACCGGGACAGGGGTTTACGAGCAGTACTTC
CDR3aa: CASSLTGTGVYEQYF